Presented here are 12 T cell receptor beta chains from one specimen sequenced in a study of cytomegalovirus exposure and HLA in healthy donors. PCR was performed using 60 Vbeta and 13 Jbeta primers. Profiling relied on immunoSEQ multiplex PCR, and the TCRdb table lists in-frame clones only, not all of them. The table for this sample gives 75,000 to 95,000 clones. The sequencing input was PBMCs. Receptors originate from a girl under 18 in good health and CMV-seropositive.

The chain has TRBV5-5 and TRBJ1-1; D gene ambiguous. The CDR3 loop spans 14 amino acids. Germline CDR1 SGHKS, CDR2 YYEKEE (reference sequence). Trimming left V 3 bases short and J 0 bases short, with 9 bases between. CDR3 sequence reads: CASSWVDMNTEAFF. The CDR3 DNA reads as TGTGCCAGCAGCTGGGTAGACATGAACACTGAAGCTTTCTTT.

The chain combines TRBV6-1 with TRBJ2-4; D perhaps matches TRBD1 (6 bases). This CDR3 has 17 residues. In germline, CDR1 is MNHNS, CDR2 SASEGT. The V end was cut by 2 bases, the J end by 2 bases, with 16 bases between. The chain's CDR3 is CASSEWGHPLPKNIQYF. The CDR3 DNA reads as TGTGCCAGCAGTGAATGGGGACACCCTTTGCCCAAAAACATTCAGTACTTC.

In DNA, the CDR3 is TGTGCCAGCAGCCAGGGAGTGAACCAAGAGACCCAGTACTTC. It specifies CASSQGVNQETQYF. This sequence joins TRBV4-2 and TRBJ2-5; weak D call: TRBD2 (5 bases). V lost 3 bases and J 0 bases, leaving 8 bases between the germline ends. Germline assignment: CDR1 LGHNA and CDR2 YNFKEQ. This CDR3 is built from 14 residues.

The chain recombines TRBV7-3 with TRBJ1-4; D unclear. Trimming removed 6 bases from V and 3 bases from J, with 8 bases in between. Germline V lookup: CDR1 SGHTA, CDR2 FQGTGA. The CDR3 is 13 residues long. The CDR3 nucleotides are TGTGCCAGCAGAGGAGTGGCTAATGAAAAACTGTTTTTT. Amino acids: CASRGVANEKLFF.

The rearrangement uses TRBV4-3 and TRBJ2-5; 13 bases map to TRBD2. Losses at the gene ends were 1 base for V and 4 bases for J; bases not matched to a gene: 9. The length of the CDR3 is 18 residues. Looked up from germline, CDR1 is LGHNA and CDR2 is YSLEER. The CDR3 DNA follows: TGCGCCAGCAGCCAAGTAACTAGCGGGGGGGCCATGGGAGAGACCCAGTACTTC. Protein product: CASSQVTSGGAMGETQYF.

V gene TRBV19 combines with J gene TRBJ1-5, with 9 bases fitting TRBD1. J lost 6 bases, V lost 6 bases, and 9 bases had no gene match. Germline V gene lookup returns CDR1 LNHDA and CDR2 SQIVND (reference sequence). The CDR3 is 15 amino acids. CDR3 protein: CASSRGQGGSQPQHF. The CDR3, as DNA: TGTGCCAGTAGCAGGGGACAGGGAGGGAGTCAGCCCCAGCATTTT. The complete variable domain, with remaining parts taken from reference TRBV19 and TRBJ1-5, reads DGGITQSPKYLFRKEGQNVTLSCEQNLNHDAMYWYRQDPGQGLRLIYYSQIVNDFQKGDIAEGYSVSREKKESFPLTVTSAQKNPTAFYLCASSRGQGGSQPQHFGDGTRLSIL.

The V call is TRBV16, the J call TRBJ1-1; D not resolved. The CDR3 sequence is 14 residues long. Trimming took 0 bases from V and 4 from J, leaving 9 bases between them. Germline V gene lookup returns CDR1 KGHSY and CDR2 FQNENV. Here the CDR3 DNA reads TGTGCCAGCAGCCAATCCGAGGGAGTCACTGAAGCTTTCTTT. Amino acids: CASSQSEGVTEAFF.

The chain uses TRBV6-6 and TRBJ2-2; D unresolved. Germline lookup yields CDR1 MNHNY and CDR2 SVGAGI (reference sequence). Trimming took 5 bases from V and 6 from J, leaving 7 bases between them. There are 12 residues in the CDR3. CDR3 region: CASSRIPGELFF. The CDR3, as DNA: TGTGCCAGCAGTCGTATCCCCGGGGAGCTGTTTTTT.

This sequence joins TRBV5-6 and TRBJ2-7; no definite D call. The V and J ends lost 3 bases and 4 bases respectively, with 14 bases between them. Germline V gene lookup returns CDR1 SGHDT and CDR2 YYEEEE. This CDR3 spans 14 amino acids. DNA of the CDR3: TGTGCCAGCAGCTCCGAACAGAACCTTTACGAGCAGTACTTC. It yields the protein CASSSEQNLYEQYF.

The rearrangement joins TRBV28 to TRBJ1-1; D is undetermined. V was cut by 3 bases and J by 4 bases, with 9 bases left in between. In germline, CDR1 is MDHEN, CDR2 SYDVKM. This CDR3 has 13 residues. The CDR3 region is CASSLSGPTEAFF. In DNA, the CDR3 is TGTGCCAGCAGTTTGTCGGGTCCCACTGAAGCTTTCTTT.

The V and J genes are TRBV28 and TRBJ1-2; D perhaps matches TRBD1 (5 bases). CDR3 size: 14 residues. Germline assignment: CDR1 MDHEN and CDR2 SYDVKM. V lost 3 bases, J lost 0 bases, and 8 bases lay in between. The CDR3 sequence is CASSFGDSNYGYTF. The CDR3 DNA reads TGTGCCAGCAGTTTTGGGGACTCTAACTATGGCTACACCTTC.

The rearrangement uses TRBV6-5 and TRBJ1-2; D gene uncertain. V was pared by 4 bases and J by 5 bases, with 5 bases between. This CDR3 spans 11 amino acids. Germline CDR1 reads MNHEY; CDR2 reads SVGAGI. The CDR3 loop is CASSSGYGYTF. CDR3 nucleotides: TGTGCCAGCAGTTCGGGATATGGCTACACCTTC.